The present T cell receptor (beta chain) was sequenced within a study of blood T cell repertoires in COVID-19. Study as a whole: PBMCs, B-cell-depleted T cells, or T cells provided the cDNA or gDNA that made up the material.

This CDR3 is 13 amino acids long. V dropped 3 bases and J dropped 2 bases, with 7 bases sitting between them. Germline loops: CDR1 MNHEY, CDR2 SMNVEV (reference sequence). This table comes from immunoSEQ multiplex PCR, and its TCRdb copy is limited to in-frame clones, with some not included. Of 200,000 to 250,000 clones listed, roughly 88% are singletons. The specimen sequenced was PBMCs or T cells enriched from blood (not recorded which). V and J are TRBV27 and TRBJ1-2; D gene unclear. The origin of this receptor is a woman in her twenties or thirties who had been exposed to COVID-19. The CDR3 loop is CASSLRENYGYTF. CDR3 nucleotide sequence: TGTGCCAGCAGTTTGAGGGAGAACTATGGCTACACCTTC.